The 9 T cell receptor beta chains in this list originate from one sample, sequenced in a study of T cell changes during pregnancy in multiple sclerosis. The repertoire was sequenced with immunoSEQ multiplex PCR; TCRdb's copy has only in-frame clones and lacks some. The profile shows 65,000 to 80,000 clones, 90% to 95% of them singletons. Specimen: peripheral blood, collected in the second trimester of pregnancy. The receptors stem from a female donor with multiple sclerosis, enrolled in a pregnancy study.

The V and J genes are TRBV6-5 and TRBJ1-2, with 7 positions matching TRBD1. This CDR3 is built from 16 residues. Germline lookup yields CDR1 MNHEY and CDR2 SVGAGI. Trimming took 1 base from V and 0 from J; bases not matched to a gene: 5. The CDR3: CASSYLQGSANYGYTF. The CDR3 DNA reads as TGTGCCAGCAGTTACTTACAGGGGTCAGCTAACTATGGCTACACCTTC.

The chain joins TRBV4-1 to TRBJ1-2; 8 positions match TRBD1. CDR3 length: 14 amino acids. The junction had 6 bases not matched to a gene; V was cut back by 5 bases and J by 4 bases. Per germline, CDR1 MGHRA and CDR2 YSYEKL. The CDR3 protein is CASSAPTGVYGYTF. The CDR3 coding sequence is TGCGCCAGCAGCGCCCCGACAGGGGTCTATGGCTACACCTTC.

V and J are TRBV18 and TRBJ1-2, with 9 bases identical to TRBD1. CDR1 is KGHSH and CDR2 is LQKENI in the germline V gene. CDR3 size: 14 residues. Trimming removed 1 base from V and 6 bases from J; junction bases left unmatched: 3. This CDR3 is CASSPQRTGDGYTF. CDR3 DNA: TGTGCCAGCTCACCACAGCGGACAGGGGATGGCTACACCTTC.

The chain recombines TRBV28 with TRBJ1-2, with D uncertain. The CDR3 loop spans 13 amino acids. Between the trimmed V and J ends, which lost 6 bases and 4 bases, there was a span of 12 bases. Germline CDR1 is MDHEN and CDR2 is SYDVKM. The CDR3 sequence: CASRSGSPYGYTF. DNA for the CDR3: TGTGCCAGCAGGTCGGGAAGTCCCTATGGCTACACCTTC.

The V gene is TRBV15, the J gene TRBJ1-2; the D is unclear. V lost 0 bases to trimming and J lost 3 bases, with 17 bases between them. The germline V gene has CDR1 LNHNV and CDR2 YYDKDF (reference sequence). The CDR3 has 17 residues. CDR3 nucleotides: TGTGCCACCAGCAGAGATGCGGGGTTGGTCACTCACTATGGCTACACCTTC. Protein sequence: CATSRDAGLVTHYGYTF.

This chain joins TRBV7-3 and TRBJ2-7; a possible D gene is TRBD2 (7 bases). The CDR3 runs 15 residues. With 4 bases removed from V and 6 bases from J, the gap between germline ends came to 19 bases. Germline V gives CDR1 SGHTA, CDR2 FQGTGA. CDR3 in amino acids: CASSSSGGLISEQYF. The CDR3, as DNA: TGTGCCAGCAGCTCGTCCGGGGGGCTCATTAGCGAGCAGTACTTC.

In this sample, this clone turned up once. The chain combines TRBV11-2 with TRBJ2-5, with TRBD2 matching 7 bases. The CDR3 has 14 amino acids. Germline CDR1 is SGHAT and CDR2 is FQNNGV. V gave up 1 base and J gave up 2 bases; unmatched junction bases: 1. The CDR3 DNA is TGTGCCAGCAGCTTAGGGGGGGGGCAAGAGACCCAGTACTTC. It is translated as CASSLGGGQETQYF. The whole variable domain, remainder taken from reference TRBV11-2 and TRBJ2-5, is EAGVAQSPRYKIIEKRQSVAFWCNPISGHATLYWYQQILGQGPKLLIQFQNNGVVDDSQLPKDRFSAERLKGVDSTLKIQPAKLEDSAVYLCASSLGGGQETQYFGPGTRLLVL.

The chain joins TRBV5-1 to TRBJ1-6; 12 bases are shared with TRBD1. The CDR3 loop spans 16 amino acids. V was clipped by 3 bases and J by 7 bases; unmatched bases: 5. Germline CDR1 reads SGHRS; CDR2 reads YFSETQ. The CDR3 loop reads CASSWGQGAENSPLHF. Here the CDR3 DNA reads TGCGCCAGCAGCTGGGGACAGGGGGCCGAAAATTCACCCCTCCACTTT.

The CDR3, as DNA: TGTGCCTGGAGCGCCCGGTCATCGGGGACTGAAGCTTTCTTT. Amino acids: CAWSARSSGTEAFF. The chain has TRBV30 and TRBJ1-1; D gene uncertain. Germline loops: CDR1 GTSNPN, CDR2 SVGIG (reference sequence). The CDR3 has 14 residues. V lost 3 bases and J lost 5, with 16 bases in between.